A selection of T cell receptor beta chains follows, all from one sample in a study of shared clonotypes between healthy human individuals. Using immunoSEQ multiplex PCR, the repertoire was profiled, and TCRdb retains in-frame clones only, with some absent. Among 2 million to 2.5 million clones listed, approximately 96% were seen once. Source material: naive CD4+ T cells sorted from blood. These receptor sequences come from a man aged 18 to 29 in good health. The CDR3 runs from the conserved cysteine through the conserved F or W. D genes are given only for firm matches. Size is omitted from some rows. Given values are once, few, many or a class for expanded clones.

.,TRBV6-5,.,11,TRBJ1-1,CASSTLGKAFF,TGTGCCAGCAGCACATTGGGAAAAGCTTTCTTT
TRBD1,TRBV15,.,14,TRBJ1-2,CATSGRDRGRGYTF,TGTGCCACCAGCGGCCGGGACAGGGGAAGAGGCTACACCTTC
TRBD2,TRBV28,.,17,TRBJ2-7,CASSRRQIAGGPGEQYF,TGTGCCAGCAGTCGACGCCAGATAGCGGGGGGGCCGGGAGAGCAGTACTTC
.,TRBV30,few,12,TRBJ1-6,CAWSVNSTPLHF,TGTGCCTGGAGTGTAAACTCTACACCCCTCCACTTT
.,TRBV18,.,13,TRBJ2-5,CASSPGPGETQYF,TGTGCCAGCTCACCTGGGCCAGGGGAGACCCAGTACTTC
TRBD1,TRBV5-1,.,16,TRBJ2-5,CASSGAGQGGQETQYF,TGCGCCAGCAGCGGCGCCGGACAGGGGGGCCAAGAGACCCAGTACTTC
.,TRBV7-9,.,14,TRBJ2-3,CASSTRTSTDTQYF,TGTGCCAGCAGCACTCGGACCAGCACAGATACGCAGTATTTT
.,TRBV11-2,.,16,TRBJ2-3,CASSLAYRGLRDTQYF,TGTGCCAGCAGCTTAGCGTACAGAGGACTTCGGGATACGCAGTATTTT
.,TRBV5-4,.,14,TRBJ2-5,CASSAGAHQETQYF,TGTGCCAGCAGTGCCGGGGCGCACCAAGAGACCCAGTACTTC
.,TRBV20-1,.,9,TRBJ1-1,CSASGEAFF,TGCAGTGCTAGCGGTGAAGCTTTCTTT
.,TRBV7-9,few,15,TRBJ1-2,CASSQLQGSSYGYTF,TGTGCCAGCAGCCAATTACAGGGATCGTCCTATGGCTACACCTTC
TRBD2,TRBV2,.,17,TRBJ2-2,CASRRLAGGPHYGELFF,TGTGCCAGCAGGAGACTAGCGGGAGGCCCTCATTATGGGGAGCTGTTTTTT
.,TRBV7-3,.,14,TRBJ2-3,CASSSGPTGSGQYF,TGTGCCAGCAGCTCAGGGCCAACAGGGAGTGGGCAGTATTTT
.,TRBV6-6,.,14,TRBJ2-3,CASTLGPGKATQYF,TGTGCCAGCACCCTCGGACCAGGCAAGGCTACGCAGTATTTT
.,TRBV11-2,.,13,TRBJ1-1,CASSLWANTEAFF,TGTGCCAGCAGCTTATGGGCGAACACTGAAGCTTTCTTT
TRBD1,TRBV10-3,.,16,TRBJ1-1,CAISETGVAMNTEAFF,TGTGCCATCAGTGAGACAGGGGTTGCCATGAACACTGAAGCTTTCTTT
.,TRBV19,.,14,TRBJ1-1,CASSTSQGNTEAFF,TGTGCCAGTAGTACCTCACAGGGAAACACTGAAGCTTTCTTT
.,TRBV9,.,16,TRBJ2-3,CASSSEAGWATDTQYF,TGTGCCAGCAGCTCTGAGGCCGGGTGGGCCACAGATACGCAGTATTTT
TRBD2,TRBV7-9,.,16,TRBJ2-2,CASSLAGVYGTGELFF,TGTGCCAGCAGTCTAGCGGGAGTTTATGGGACCGGGGAGCTGTTTTTT
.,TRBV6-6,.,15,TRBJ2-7,CASSYGGASSYEQYF,TGTGCCAGCAGTTACGGGGGCGCCAGCTCCTACGAGCAGTACTTC
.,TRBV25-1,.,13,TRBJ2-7,CASSDRLSYEQYF,TGTGCCAGCAGTGATCGTCTCTCCTACGAGCAGTACTTC
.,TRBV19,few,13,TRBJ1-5,CASSTVGNQPQHF,TGTGCCAGTAGTACCGTAGGCAATCAGCCCCAGCATTTT
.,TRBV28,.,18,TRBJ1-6,CASSYGGLGSSYNSPLHF,TGTGCCAGCAGTTACGGGGGCTTGGGGAGCTCCTATAATTCACCCCTCCACTTT
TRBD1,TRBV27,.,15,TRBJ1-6,CASRGPGQFGSPLHF,TGTGCCAGCAGAGGACCGGGACAGTTTGGTTCACCCCTCCACTTT
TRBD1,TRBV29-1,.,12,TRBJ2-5,CSVTGGPETQYF,TGCAGCGTGACAGGGGGGCCGGAGACCCAGTACTTC
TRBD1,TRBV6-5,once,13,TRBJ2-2,CASSSTGPGELFF,TGTGCCAGCAGTTCGACAGGGCCCGGGGAGCTGTTTTTT
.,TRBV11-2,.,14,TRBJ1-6,CASSLSDSSSPLHF,TGTGCCAGCAGCTTGAGTGACAGCTCTTCACCCCTCCACTTT
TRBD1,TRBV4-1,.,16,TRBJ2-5,CASSQVSGQGGETQYF,TGCGCCAGCAGCCAAGTTTCGGGACAGGGTGGGGAGACCCAGTACTTC
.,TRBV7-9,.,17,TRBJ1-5,CASSSRPFGAGDQPQHF,TGTGCCAGCAGCTCCCGCCCATTTGGGGCAGGGGATCAGCCCCAGCATTTT
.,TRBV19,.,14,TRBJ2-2,CASLGVPNTGELFF,TGTGCCAGCCTAGGCGTCCCTAACACCGGGGAGCTGTTTTTT
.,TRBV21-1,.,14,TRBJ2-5,CARPRGQGEETQYF,TGTGCCAGGCCTCGGGGACAGGGGGAAGAGACCCAGTACTTC
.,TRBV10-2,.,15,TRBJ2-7,CASSLRQAQSYEQYF,TGCGCCAGCAGCTTACGACAGGCCCAATCCTACGAGCAGTACTTC
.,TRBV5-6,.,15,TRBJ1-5,CASSLFGSSNQPQHF,TGTGCCAGCAGCTTGTTCGGGTCGAGCAATCAGCCCCAGCATTTT
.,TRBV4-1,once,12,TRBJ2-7,CASSQNQREQYF,TGCGCCAGCAGCCAAAACCAAAGGGAGCAGTACTTC
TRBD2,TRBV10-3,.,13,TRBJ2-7,CAISDGGYYEQYF,TGTGCCATCAGTGACGGGGGGTACTACGAGCAGTACTTC
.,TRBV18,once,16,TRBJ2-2,CASSPRGIALIGELFF,TGTGCCAGCTCACCACGCGGTATAGCGTTGATCGGGGAGCTGTTTTTT
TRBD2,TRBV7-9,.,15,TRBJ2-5,CASSLGLAAQETQYF,TGTGCCAGCAGCTTAGGACTAGCGGCCCAAGAGACCCAGTACTTC
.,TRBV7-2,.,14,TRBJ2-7,CASSQGWRVYEQYF,TGTGCCAGCAGCCAAGGGTGGCGGGTCTACGAGCAGTACTTC
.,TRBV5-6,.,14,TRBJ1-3,CASSLQRSGNTIYF,TGTGCCAGCAGCTTGCAACGCTCTGGAAACACCATATATTTT
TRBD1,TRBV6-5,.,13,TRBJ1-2,CASSQQGNYGYTF,TGTGCCAGCAGTCAACAGGGGAACTATGGCTACACCTTC
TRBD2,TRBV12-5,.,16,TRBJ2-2,CASGFRLAGVSGELFF,TGTGCTAGTGGTTTTAGACTAGCGGGAGTCAGCGGGGAGCTGTTTTTT
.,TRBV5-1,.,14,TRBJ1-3,CASSSSLGGNTIYF,TGCGCCAGCAGCTCCAGTTTAGGGGGAAACACCATATATTTT
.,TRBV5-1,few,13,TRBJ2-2,CASSLGSTGELFF,TGCGCCAGCAGCTTGGGGAGCACCGGGGAGCTGTTTTTT
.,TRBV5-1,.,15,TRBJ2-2,CASSREGVNTGELFF,TGCGCCAGCAGCCGTGAAGGGGTGAACACCGGGGAGCTGTTTTTT
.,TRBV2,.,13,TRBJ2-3,CASSEARIDTQYF,TGTGCCAGCAGTGAGGCGCGGATTGATACGCAGTATTTT
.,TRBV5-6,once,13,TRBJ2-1,CASSLNWQNEQFF,TGTGCCAGCAGCTTGAATTGGCAGAATGAGCAGTTCTTC
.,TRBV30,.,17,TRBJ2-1,CAWSVPELVGGINEQFF,TGTGCCTGGAGTGTACCCGAGCTGGTGGGGGGAATCAATGAGCAGTTCTTC
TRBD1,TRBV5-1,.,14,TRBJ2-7,CASSPTGDTYEQYF,TGCGCCAGCAGCCCAACAGGGGACACCTACGAGCAGTACTTC
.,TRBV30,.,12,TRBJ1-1,CAWSEGATRAFF,TGTGCCTGGAGTGAAGGGGCCACCAGAGCTTTCTTT
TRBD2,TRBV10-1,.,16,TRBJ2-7,CASRLKSGSVSYEQYF,TGCGCCAGCAGACTCAAAAGCGGGAGCGTTTCCTACGAGCAGTACTTC
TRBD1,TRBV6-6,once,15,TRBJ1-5,CASSPTGVSNQPQHF,TGTGCCAGCAGCCCGACAGGGGTGAGCAATCAGCCCCAGCATTTT
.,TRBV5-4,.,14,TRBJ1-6,CASSFPGVNSPLHF,TGTGCCAGCAGCTTCCCGGGGGTCAATTCACCCCTCCACTTT
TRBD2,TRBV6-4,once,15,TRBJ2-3,CASSDSSAGADTQYF,TGTGCCAGCAGTGACTCGTCGGCGGGAGCGGATACGCAGTATTTT
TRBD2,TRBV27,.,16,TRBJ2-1,CASRQLAGAVGNEQFF,TGTGCCAGCAGGCAACTAGCGGGGGCCGTTGGGAATGAGCAGTTCTTC
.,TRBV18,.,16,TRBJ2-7,CASSQEYLTEPYEQYF,TGTGCCAGCTCACAAGAGTATTTGACAGAGCCCTACGAGCAGTACTTC
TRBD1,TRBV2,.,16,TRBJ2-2,CASSPTGKRNTGELFF,TGTGCCAGCAGTCCGACAGGGAAACGGAACACCGGGGAGCTGTTTTTT
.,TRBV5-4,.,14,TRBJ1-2,CASSTPSRVGGYTF,TGTGCCAGCAGCACCCCTTCTAGGGTTGGCGGCTACACCTTC
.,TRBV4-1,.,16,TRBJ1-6,CASSQAPTGWGSPLHF,TGCGCCAGCAGCCAAGCCCCGACAGGATGGGGATCACCCCTCCACTTT
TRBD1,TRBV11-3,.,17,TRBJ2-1,CASSLVGGTGRYNEQFF,TGTGCCAGCAGCTTAGTCGGGGGGACAGGGAGATACAATGAGCAGTTCTTC
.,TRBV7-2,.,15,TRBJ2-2,CASSLAGQAGGELFF,TGTGCCAGCAGCTTAGCGGGTCAGGCTGGAGGGGAGCTGTTTTTT